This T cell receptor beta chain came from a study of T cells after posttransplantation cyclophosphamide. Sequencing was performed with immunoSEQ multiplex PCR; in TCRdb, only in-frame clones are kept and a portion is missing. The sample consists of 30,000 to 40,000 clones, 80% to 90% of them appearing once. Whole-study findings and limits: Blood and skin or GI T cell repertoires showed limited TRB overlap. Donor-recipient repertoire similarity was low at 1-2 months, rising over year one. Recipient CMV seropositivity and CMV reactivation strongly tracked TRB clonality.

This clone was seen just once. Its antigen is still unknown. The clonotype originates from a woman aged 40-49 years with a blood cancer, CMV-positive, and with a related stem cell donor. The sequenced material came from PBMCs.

Here the CDR3 DNA reads TGTGCCAGCAGTGATGGTAATCGGGGGACAGATACGCAGTATTTT. Protein product: CASSDGNRGTDTQYF. The chain combines TRBV2 with TRBJ2-3; TRBD2 might be the D (6 bases). This CDR3 region has 15 residues. Trimming cost V 3 bases and J 3 bases, with 13 bases left between them. CDR1 is SNHLY and CDR2 is FYNNEI in the germline V gene.